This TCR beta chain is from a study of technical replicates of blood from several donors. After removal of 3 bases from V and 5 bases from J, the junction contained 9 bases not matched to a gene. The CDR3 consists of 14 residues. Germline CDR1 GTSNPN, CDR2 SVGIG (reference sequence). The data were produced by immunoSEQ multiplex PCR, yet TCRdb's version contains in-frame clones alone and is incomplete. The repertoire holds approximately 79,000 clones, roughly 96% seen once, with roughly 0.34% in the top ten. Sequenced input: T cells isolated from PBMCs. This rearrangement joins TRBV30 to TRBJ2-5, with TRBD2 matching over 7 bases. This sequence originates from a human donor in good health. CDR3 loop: CAWRQRDARETQYF. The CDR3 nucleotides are TGTGCCTGGAGGCAGCGGGACGCCCGGGAGACCCAGTACTTC.